This is a list of T cell receptor beta chains from one sample in a study of early T cells in non-severe SARS-CoV-2 infection. TCRdb re-analysed the 5' RACE reads in MiXCR, keeping a single row per CDR3 protein. The sample lists approximately 90,000 distinct CDR3 sequences, 11% occurring once. Sequenced here: whole blood, sampled at baseline. Source of these receptors: an adult who was a healthcare worker with PCR-confirmed SARS-CoV-2 infection or an uninfected control (not recorded which). Both conserved end residues are part of each CDR3. Fields, in order: clone size, D gene, V gene, CDR3 length, J gene, CDR3 DNA, CDR3 protein. D genes are given only for firm matches. Some rows mark clone size as missing; the rest say once, few, many or name a class of expanded clone.

clone size: medium-sized
D gene: -
V gene: TRBV7-9
CDR3 length: 15
J gene: TRBJ1-2
CDR3 DNA: TGTGCCAGCAGCTCCCCCGCGTCGTTGTATTATGGCTACACCTTC
CDR3 protein: CASSSPASLYYGYTF

clone size: few
D gene: -
V gene: TRBV11-2
CDR3 length: 14
J gene: TRBJ2-1
CDR3 DNA: TGTGCCAGCAGCTCCCGTACAGGTTACAATGAGCAGTTCTTC
CDR3 protein: CASSSRTGYNEQFF

clone size: few
D gene: TRBD2
V gene: TRBV12-3/TRBV12-4
CDR3 length: 15
J gene: TRBJ2-7
CDR3 DNA: TGTGCCAGCAGTTTAGAAGGGACTAGCAACTACGAGCAGTACTTC
CDR3 protein: CASSLEGTSNYEQYF

clone size: few
D gene: -
V gene: TRBV7-2
CDR3 length: 14
J gene: TRBJ1-2
CDR3 DNA: TGTGCCAGCAGCTTAGTTCCCGACCCCTATGGCTACACCTTC
CDR3 protein: CASSLVPDPYGYTF

clone size: -
D gene: -
V gene: TRBV9
CDR3 length: 15
J gene: TRBJ1-4
CDR3 DNA: TGTGCCAGCAGCGCAACGGGGCTCCCTAATGAAAAACTGTTTTTT
CDR3 protein: CASSATGLPNEKLFF

clone size: -
D gene: TRBD1
V gene: TRBV7-2
CDR3 length: 15
J gene: TRBJ2-3
CDR3 DNA: TGTGCCAGCACCCCCGGGACAGGGAGCACAGATACGCAGTATTTT
CDR3 protein: CASTPGTGSTDTQYF

clone size: -
D gene: -
V gene: TRBV5-1
CDR3 length: 13
J gene: TRBJ2-5
CDR3 DNA: TGCGCCAGCACCCTCTATCCCCTCCAGACCCAGTACTTC
CDR3 protein: CASTLYPLQTQYF

clone size: many
D gene: TRBD1
V gene: TRBV5-5
CDR3 length: 15
J gene: TRBJ2-7
CDR3 DNA: TGTGCCAGCAGTCCCATACAGGGGTATTTCCACGAGCAGTACTTC
CDR3 protein: CASSPIQGYFHEQYF

clone size: few
D gene: -
V gene: TRBV29-1
CDR3 length: 14
J gene: TRBJ1-2
CDR3 DNA: TGCAGCGTTGAAGATCGTGGCTCTTCGACGGGCTACACCTTC
CDR3 protein: CSVEDRGSSTGYTF

clone size: few
D gene: TRBD2
V gene: TRBV18
CDR3 length: 15
J gene: TRBJ2-7
CDR3 DNA: TGTGCCAGCTCAGTTACTAGCGGGAGCCGGAACGAGCAGTACTTC
CDR3 protein: CASSVTSGSRNEQYF

clone size: many
D gene: TRBD1
V gene: TRBV4-3
CDR3 length: 13
J gene: TRBJ1-1
CDR3 DNA: TGCGCCAGCGCCAAGACAGGGGTTGATGAAGCTTTCTTT
CDR3 protein: CASAKTGVDEAFF

clone size: many
D gene: TRBD1
V gene: TRBV20-1
CDR3 length: 14
J gene: TRBJ2-5
CDR3 DNA: TGCAGTGCCCCTTTGCGGACAGGGGAAGAGACCCAGTACTTC
CDR3 protein: CSAPLRTGEETQYF

clone size: few
D gene: -
V gene: TRBV7-3
CDR3 length: 13
J gene: TRBJ1-1
CDR3 DNA: TGTGCCAGCAGGCAACAGGTCAACACTGAAGCTTTCTTT
CDR3 protein: CASRQQVNTEAFF

clone size: -
D gene: -
V gene: TRBV6-1
CDR3 length: 15
J gene: TRBJ2-2
CDR3 DNA: TGTGCCTCCGGGAGGAGGGGGCGCAGGAGCGGGGAGCTGTTTTTT
CDR3 protein: CASGRRGRRSGELFF

clone size: -
D gene: TRBD1
V gene: TRBV7-9
CDR3 length: 12
J gene: TRBJ2-7
CDR3 DNA: TGTGCCAGCAGCGGACAGGGGTACGAGCAGTACTTC
CDR3 protein: CASSGQGYEQYF

clone size: few
D gene: TRBD1
V gene: TRBV20-1
CDR3 length: 14
J gene: TRBJ2-1
CDR3 DNA: TGCAGTGCTACCACAGGGGGCTCCTACAATGAGCAGTTCTTC
CDR3 protein: CSATTGGSYNEQFF

clone size: once
D gene: TRBD2
V gene: TRBV10-1
CDR3 length: 16
J gene: TRBJ2-3
CDR3 DNA: TGCGCCAGCAGTGATCAAGGGACTACTAGCACAGATACGCAGTATTTT
CDR3 protein: CASSDQGTTSTDTQYF

clone size: -
D gene: -
V gene: TRBV7-9
CDR3 length: 12
J gene: TRBJ2-5
CDR3 DNA: TGTGCCAGCAGCTTAGAACAAGAGACCCAGTACTTC
CDR3 protein: CASSLEQETQYF

clone size: few
D gene: -
V gene: TRBV6-6
CDR3 length: 12
J gene: TRBJ2-7
CDR3 DNA: TGTGCCAGCAGAAGGGACATCTACGAGCAGTACTTC
CDR3 protein: CASRRDIYEQYF

clone size: -
D gene: TRBD2
V gene: TRBV10-3
CDR3 length: 14
J gene: TRBJ2-3
CDR3 DNA: TGTGCCATCACGGCTAGCGGGAACTCAGATACGCAGTATTTT
CDR3 protein: CAITASGNSDTQYF

clone size: -
D gene: -
V gene: TRBV10-2
CDR3 length: 14
J gene: TRBJ1-6
CDR3 DNA: TGCGCCAGCAGTGATGGGTCTTCCAATTCACCCCTCCACTTT
CDR3 protein: CASSDGSSNSPLHF

clone size: many
D gene: TRBD1
V gene: TRBV29-1
CDR3 length: 14
J gene: TRBJ2-7
CDR3 DNA: TGCAGCGTTGAAGAACAGGGGGCAGGACACGAGCAGTACTTC
CDR3 protein: CSVEEQGAGHEQYF

clone size: -
D gene: -
V gene: TRBV25-1
CDR3 length: 18
J gene: TRBJ2-3
CDR3 DNA: TGTGCCAGCAGCCAAAGGGGAAGAACGACCCATAGCACAGATACGCAGTATTTT
CDR3 protein: CASSQRGRTTHSTDTQYF

clone size: many
D gene: -
V gene: TRBV29-1
CDR3 length: 13
J gene: TRBJ2-7
CDR3 DNA: TGCAGCGTTGAGTCCAGGGACCCTTACGAGCAGTACTTC
CDR3 protein: CSVESRDPYEQYF

clone size: few
D gene: -
V gene: TRBV7-7
CDR3 length: 13
J gene: TRBJ2-7
CDR3 DNA: TGTGCCAGCAGCTTAACCTCAGACGACCTGCAGTACTTC
CDR3 protein: CASSLTSDDLQYF

clone size: few
D gene: TRBD1
V gene: TRBV30
CDR3 length: 16
J gene: TRBJ2-3
CDR3 DNA: TGTGCCTGGAGTGCCTGGGACAGGACGGATTCCGGTACGCAGTATTTT
CDR3 protein: CAWSAWDRTDSGTQYF

clone size: -
D gene: -
V gene: TRBV20-1
CDR3 length: 15
J gene: TRBJ1-2
CDR3 DNA: TGCAGTGCTAGAGAAGTAGGAGTTTTTAACTATGGCTACACCTTC
CDR3 protein: CSAREVGVFNYGYTF

clone size: many
D gene: TRBD2
V gene: TRBV20-1
CDR3 length: 14
J gene: TRBJ2-3
CDR3 DNA: TGCAGTGCATTCACTAGCGGGAGTGCAGATACGCAGTATTTT
CDR3 protein: CSAFTSGSADTQYF

clone size: many
D gene: -
V gene: TRBV7-2
CDR3 length: 14
J gene: TRBJ2-7
CDR3 DNA: TGTGCCAGCAGCTTAACTGGATCTGACTACGAGCAGTACTTC
CDR3 protein: CASSLTGSDYEQYF

clone size: -
D gene: -
V gene: TRBV19
CDR3 length: 16
J gene: TRBJ2-2
CDR3 DNA: TGTGCCAGTAGTATTGGGTGGTTCGCGAACACCGGGGAGCTGTTTTTT
CDR3 protein: CASSIGWFANTGELFF

clone size: -
D gene: -
V gene: TRBV20-1
CDR3 length: 13
J gene: TRBJ2-7
CDR3 DNA: TGCAGTGCTAGTGGGCAGGGGTCCTACGAGCAGTACTTC
CDR3 protein: CSASGQGSYEQYF

clone size: many
D gene: -
V gene: TRBV6-5
CDR3 length: 16
J gene: TRBJ2-2
CDR3 DNA: TGTGCCAGCAGTTTCCTCCGAGGGGAGAGGGTCGGGGAGCTGTTTTTT
CDR3 protein: CASSFLRGERVGELFF

clone size: -
D gene: -
V gene: TRBV5-4
CDR3 length: 12
J gene: TRBJ1-2
CDR3 DNA: TGTGCCAGCAGCATTGGGGACCTTGGCTACACCTTC
CDR3 protein: CASSIGDLGYTF

clone size: few
D gene: TRBD1
V gene: TRBV5-1
CDR3 length: 14
J gene: TRBJ1-4
CDR3 DNA: TGCGCCAGCAGCTTGGAGAGACAGGGAGAAAAACTGTTTTTT
CDR3 protein: CASSLERQGEKLFF

clone size: -
D gene: -
V gene: TRBV6-5
CDR3 length: 15
J gene: TRBJ1-6
CDR3 DNA: TGTGCCAGCAGTTACTCGAATTCCGGAGATTCACCCCTCCACTTT
CDR3 protein: CASSYSNSGDSPLHF

clone size: -
D gene: TRBD2
V gene: TRBV10-3
CDR3 length: 19
J gene: TRBJ2-7
CDR3 DNA: TGTGCCATCAGTGAACTTGCTAGCGGGAGCGCCCATCCCTCCTACGAGCAGTACTTC
CDR3 protein: CAISELASGSAHPSYEQYF

clone size: few
D gene: TRBD2
V gene: TRBV20-1
CDR3 length: 14
J gene: TRBJ2-1
CDR3 DNA: TGCAGTGCTAGAGTCCCGGGAGGGCCCGGTGAGCAGTTCTTC
CDR3 protein: CSARVPGGPGEQFF

clone size: many
D gene: -
V gene: TRBV11-2
CDR3 length: 14
J gene: TRBJ1-2
CDR3 DNA: TGTGCCAGCAGCTTGAACTGGGGGGCCTCTGGCTACACCTTC
CDR3 protein: CASSLNWGASGYTF